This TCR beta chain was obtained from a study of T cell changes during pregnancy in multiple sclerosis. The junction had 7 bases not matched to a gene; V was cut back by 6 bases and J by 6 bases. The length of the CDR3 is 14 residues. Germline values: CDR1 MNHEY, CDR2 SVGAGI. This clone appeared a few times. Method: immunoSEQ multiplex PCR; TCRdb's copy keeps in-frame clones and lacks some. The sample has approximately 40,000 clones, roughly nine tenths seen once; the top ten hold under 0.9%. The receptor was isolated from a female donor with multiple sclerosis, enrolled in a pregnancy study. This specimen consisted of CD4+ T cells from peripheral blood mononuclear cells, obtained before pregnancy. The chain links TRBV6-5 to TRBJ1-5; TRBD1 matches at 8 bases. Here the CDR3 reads CASRRTGNGQPQHF. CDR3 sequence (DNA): TGTGCCAGCAGAAGGACAGGGAACGGTCAGCCCCAGCATTTT.